A selection of T cell receptor beta chains follows, all from one sample in a study of cytomegalovirus exposure and HLA in healthy donors. Sequenced by immunoSEQ multiplex PCR; TCRdb stores in-frame clones only, minus some. The table has about 98,000 clones, under 85% seen once. The source material was PBMCs. These TCRs come from a female donor in good health and CMV-seropositive. The conserved cysteine and the conserved F or W are not part of the CDR3 here. D genes are given only for firm matches.

length,D,J,V,CDR3
10,-,TRBJ1-6,TRBV7-6,ASSNRNSPLH
11,-,TRBJ1-4,TRBV4-1,ASSLGRVEKLF
15,TRBD2,TRBJ2-3,TRBV5-6,ASSLALAGGIADTQY
10,TRBD1,TRBJ1-1,TRBV19,ASRTGRTEAF
12,-,TRBJ1-1,TRBV6-5,ASTTSNLNTEAF
13,TRBD2,TRBJ2-3,TRBV28,ASSPAGDVADTQY
13,TRBD1,TRBJ1-5,TRBV5-1,ASSLDGQGNQPQH
14,TRBD1,TRBJ2-7,TRBV18,ASSPLGQALTYEQY
10,-,-,TRBV5-8,ASSLVVYEQY
13,TRBD2,TRBJ2-3,TRBV5-1,ASRESGGGTDTQY
13,-,TRBJ1-3,TRBV30,AWSPRDLSGNTIY
15,TRBD2,TRBJ2-1,TRBV19,ASSIAFRRESYNEQF
11,-,TRBJ1-2,TRBV7-9,ASRRGVIAGYT
11,TRBD1,TRBJ2-7,TRBV5-4,ASSRQGGDEQY
13,-,TRBJ2-3,TRBV7-6,ASSRTATSTDTQY
13,-,TRBJ1-5,TRBV6-5,ASSTRQGAIQPQH
11,TRBD1,TRBJ1-2,TRBV7-9,ASSKDRGWGYT
13,TRBD1,TRBJ1-3,TRBV5-1,ASSWTGQGRNTIY
14,TRBD1,TRBJ1-2,TRBV6-1,ASSEGSGQAGYGYT
9,-,TRBJ2-1,TRBV30,AASTYNEQF
13,-,TRBJ2-3,TRBV5-1,ASSFGTGPTDTQY
14,TRBD1,TRBJ2-7,TRBV6-5,ASSYSKTGTSYEQY
11,-,TRBJ1-2,TRBV6-1,ASSQDSYYGYT
13,TRBD1,TRBJ1-1,TRBV6-5,ASSYYERTGPEAF
12,TRBD1,TRBJ2-1,TRBV7-3,ASSRQGSYNEQF
14,TRBD2,TRBJ2-3,TRBV6-6,ASSYATSGDTDTQY
12,-,TRBJ1-2,TRBV19,ASSIEAGEYGYT
12,-,TRBJ1-1,TRBV19,ASSIPEQGTEAF
14,-,TRBJ1-2,TRBV18,ASSHEQGAVNYGYT
11,-,TRBJ1-2,TRBV6-5,AIGSRSNYGYT
12,-,TRBJ1-1,TRBV6-5,ASSYRTVNTEAF
14,-,TRBJ2-3,TRBV19,ASSPRGGGGTDTQY
15,TRBD2,TRBJ2-7,TRBV7-9,ASSSPMPVAGAYEQY
16,TRBD2,TRBJ2-7,TRBV10-2,ASSAGGLAGGTPYEQY
11,-,TRBJ2-7,TRBV29-1,SVEVARYGEQY
12,-,TRBJ1-5,TRBV2,ASSKGRGNQPQH
15,-,TRBJ2-1,TRBV30,AWSDSSGRGSYNEQF
15,TRBD1,TRBJ1-5,TRBV15,ATSRSDRVKSNQPQH
13,TRBD2,TRBJ2-5,TRBV7-9,ASSFQREAQETQY
14,TRBD1,TRBJ2-7,TRBV6-1,ASSGDSPLTSYEQY
12,TRBD1,TRBJ1-2,TRBV19,ASSPTTGTGGYT
13,-,TRBJ2-7,TRBV7-9,ASSLGARISYEQY
16,-,TRBJ1-6,TRBV7-2,ASSLGVRSRSYNSPLH
11,-,TRBJ2-2,TRBV25-1,ASSEFLSGELF
13,-,TRBJ2-1,TRBV5-4,AIKRGTSSYNEQF
12,-,TRBJ2-2,TRBV28,ASRYGATAGELF